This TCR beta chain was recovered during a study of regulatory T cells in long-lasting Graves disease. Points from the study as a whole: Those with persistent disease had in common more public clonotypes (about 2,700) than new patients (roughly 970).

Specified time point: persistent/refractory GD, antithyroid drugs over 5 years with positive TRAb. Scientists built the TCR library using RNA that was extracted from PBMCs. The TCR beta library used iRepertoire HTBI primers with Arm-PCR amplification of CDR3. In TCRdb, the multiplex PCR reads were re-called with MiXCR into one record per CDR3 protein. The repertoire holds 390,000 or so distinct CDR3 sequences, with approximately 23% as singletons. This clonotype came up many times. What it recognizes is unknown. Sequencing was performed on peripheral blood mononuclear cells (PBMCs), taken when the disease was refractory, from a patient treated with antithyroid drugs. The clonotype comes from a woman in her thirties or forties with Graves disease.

The CDR3 loop is CASSARGRTKNIQYF. The CDR3 region has the DNA TGTGCCAGCAGTGCCAGGGGGCGTACGAAAAACATTCAGTACTTC. The chain uses TRBV2 and TRBJ2-4, with 8 bases matching TRBD1. The CDR3 length is 15 residues. Trimming cost V 4 bases and J 4 bases; bases outside gene matches: 6. Germline V gives CDR1 SNHLY, CDR2 FYNNEI.